The present T cell receptor (beta chain) was sequenced within a study of T cells in tuberculosis. The assay was immunoSEQ multiplex PCR, and TCRdb's table has in-frame clones only and misses some. The sample carries some 30,000 clones, roughly 86% recorded once. CDR3 size: 13 residues. Germline V gives CDR1 SGHRS, CDR2 YFSETQ. The V segment lost 1 base and the J segment 5 bases; nucleotides outside the gene matches: 2. Time point in this sample: new active TB diagnosis, blood taken before or within 7 days of starting treatment. This clone was found a few times. The target antigen is unknown. Overall study results and limits: Smaller distances to GMM-specific TCRs suggested their expansion in active tuberculosis.

The genes are TRBV5-1 and TRBJ1-2, with TRBD1 identical over 7 bases. The specimen comprised PBMCs, sampled at tuberculosis diagnosis. The TCR was taken from an adult with tuberculosis. The CDR3 coding sequence is TGCGCCAGCAGCTTGACAGGGGATTATGGCTACACCTTC. Translated, it gives CASSLTGDYGYTF. Complete variable domain (other parts from reference TRBV5-1 and TRBJ1-2): KAGVTQTPRYLIKTRGQQVTLSCSPISGHRSVSWYQQTPGQGLQFLFEYFSETQRNKGNFPGRFSGRQFSNSRSEMNVSTLELGDSALYLCASSLTGDYGYTFGSGTRLTVV.